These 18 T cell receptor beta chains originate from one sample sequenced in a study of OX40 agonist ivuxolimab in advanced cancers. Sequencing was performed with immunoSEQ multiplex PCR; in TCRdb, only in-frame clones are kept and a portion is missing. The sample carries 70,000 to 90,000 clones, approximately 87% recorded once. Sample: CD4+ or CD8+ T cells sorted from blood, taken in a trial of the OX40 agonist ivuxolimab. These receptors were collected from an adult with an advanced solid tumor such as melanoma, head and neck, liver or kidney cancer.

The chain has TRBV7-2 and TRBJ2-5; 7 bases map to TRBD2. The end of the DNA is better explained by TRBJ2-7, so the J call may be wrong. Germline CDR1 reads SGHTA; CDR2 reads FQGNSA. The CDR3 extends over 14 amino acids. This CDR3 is CASSLVGGSAEQYF. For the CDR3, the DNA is TGTGCCAGCAGCTTAGTCGGCGGGAGCGCCGAGCAGTACTTC.

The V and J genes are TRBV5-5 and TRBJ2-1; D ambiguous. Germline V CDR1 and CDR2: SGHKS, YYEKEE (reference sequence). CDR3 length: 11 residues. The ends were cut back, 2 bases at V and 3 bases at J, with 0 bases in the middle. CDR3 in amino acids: CASSFYNEQFF. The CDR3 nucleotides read TGTGCCAGCAGCTTCTACAATGAGCAGTTCTTC.

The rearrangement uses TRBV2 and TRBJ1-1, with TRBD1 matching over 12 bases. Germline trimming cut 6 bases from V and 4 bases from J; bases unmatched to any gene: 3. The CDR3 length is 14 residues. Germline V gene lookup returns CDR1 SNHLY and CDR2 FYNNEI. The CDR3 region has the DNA TGTGCCAGCAGGGGGACAGGGGGCCCCACTGAAGCTTTCTTT. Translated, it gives CASRGTGGPTEAFF.

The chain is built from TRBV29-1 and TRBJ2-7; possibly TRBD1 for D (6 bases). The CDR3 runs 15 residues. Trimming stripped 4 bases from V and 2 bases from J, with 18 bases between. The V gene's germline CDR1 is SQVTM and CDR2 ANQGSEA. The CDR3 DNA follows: TGCAGCGTTGTTTTACAGGGCGGAGTAGCCTACGAGCAGTACTTC. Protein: CSVVLQGGVAYEQYF.

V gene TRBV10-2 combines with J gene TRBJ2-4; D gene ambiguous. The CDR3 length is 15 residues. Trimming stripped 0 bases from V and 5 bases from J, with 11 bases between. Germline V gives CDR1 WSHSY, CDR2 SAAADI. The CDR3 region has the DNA TGCGCCAGCAGTGAGTCTTTCGAGACACAAAACATTCAGTACTTC. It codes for CASSESFETQNIQYF.

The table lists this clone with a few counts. CDR3 region: CASSFSTGSEQYF. CDR3 DNA: TGTGCCAGCTCATTCTCGACTGGTAGCGAGCAGTACTTC. V is TRBV18 and J is TRBJ2-7, with D unresolved. The germline V and J ends were trimmed by 5 bases and 6 bases, with 14 bases remaining between them. The CDR3 sequence is 13 residues long. CDR1 and CDR2 (germline): KGHSH, LQKENI.

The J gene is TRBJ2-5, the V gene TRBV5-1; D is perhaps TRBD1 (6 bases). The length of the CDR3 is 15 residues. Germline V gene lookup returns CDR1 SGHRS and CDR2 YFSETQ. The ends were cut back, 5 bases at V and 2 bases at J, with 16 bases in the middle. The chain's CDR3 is CASRQNGQKQETQYF. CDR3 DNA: TGCGCCAGCAGGCAAAACGGACAGAAACAAGAGACCCAGTACTTC.

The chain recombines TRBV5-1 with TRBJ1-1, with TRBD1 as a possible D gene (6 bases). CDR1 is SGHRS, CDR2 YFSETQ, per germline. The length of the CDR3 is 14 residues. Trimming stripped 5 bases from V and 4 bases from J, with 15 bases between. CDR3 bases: TGCGCCAGCAGGTGGGGGGCAGGGCGCACTGAAGCTTTCTTT. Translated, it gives CASRWGAGRTEAFF.

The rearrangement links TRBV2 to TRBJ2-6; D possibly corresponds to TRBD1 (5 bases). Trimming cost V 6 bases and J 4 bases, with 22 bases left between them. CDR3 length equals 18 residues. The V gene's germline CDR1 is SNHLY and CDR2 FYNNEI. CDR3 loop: CASRTTRVLVSGANVLTF. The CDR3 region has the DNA TGTGCCAGCAGGACGACCAGGGTTTTGGTTTCGGGGGCCAACGTCCTGACTTTC. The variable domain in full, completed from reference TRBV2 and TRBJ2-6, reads EPEVTQTPSHQVTQMGQEVILRCVPISNHLYFYWYRQILGQKVEFLVSFYNNEISEKSEIFDDQFSVERPDGSNFTLKIRSTKLEDSAMYFCASRTTRVLVSGANVLTFGAGSRLTVL.

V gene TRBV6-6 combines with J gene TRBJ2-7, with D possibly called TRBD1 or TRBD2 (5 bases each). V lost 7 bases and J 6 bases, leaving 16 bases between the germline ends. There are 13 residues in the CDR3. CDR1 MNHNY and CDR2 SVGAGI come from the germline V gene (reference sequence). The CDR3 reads CASIWDQLSEQYF. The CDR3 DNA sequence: TGTGCCAGCATATGGGACCAACTAAGCGAGCAGTACTTC.

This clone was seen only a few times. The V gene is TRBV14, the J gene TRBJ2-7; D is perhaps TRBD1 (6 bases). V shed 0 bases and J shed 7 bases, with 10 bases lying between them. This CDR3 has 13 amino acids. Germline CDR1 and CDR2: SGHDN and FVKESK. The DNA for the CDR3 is TGTGCCAGCAGCCAAGATCTAAGGGGGGAGCAGTACTTC. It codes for CASSQDLRGEQYF.

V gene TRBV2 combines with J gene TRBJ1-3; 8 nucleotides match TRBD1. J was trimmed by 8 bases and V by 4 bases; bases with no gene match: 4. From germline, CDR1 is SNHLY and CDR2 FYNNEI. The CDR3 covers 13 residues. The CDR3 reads CASSGTGTHTIYF. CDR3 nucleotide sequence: TGTGCCAGCAGTGGGACAGGGACGCACACCATATATTTT.

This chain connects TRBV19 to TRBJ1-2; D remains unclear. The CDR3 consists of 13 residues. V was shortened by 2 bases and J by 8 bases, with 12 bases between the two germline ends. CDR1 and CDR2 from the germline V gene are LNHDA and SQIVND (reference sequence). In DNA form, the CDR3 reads TGTGCCAGTAGTATACAAAAGCCCCGGGGCTACACCTTC. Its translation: CASSIQKPRGYTF.

The CDR3 sequence: CASSKVQASNYGYTF. The CDR3 coding sequence is TGTGCCAGCAGCAAAGTTCAGGCCTCTAACTATGGCTACACCTTC. V is TRBV21-1 and J is TRBJ1-2; the table's D gene call, TRBD1, was not cross checked with the DNA. TRBV21-1 is labeled a pseudogene. The CDR3 loop spans 15 amino acids.

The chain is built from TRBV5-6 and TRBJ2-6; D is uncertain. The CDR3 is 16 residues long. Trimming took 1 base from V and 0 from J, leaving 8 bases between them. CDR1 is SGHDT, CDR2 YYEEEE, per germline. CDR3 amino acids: CASSLRRTSGANVLTF. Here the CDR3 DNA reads TGTGCCAGCAGCTTGAGGCGGACCTCTGGGGCCAACGTCCTGACTTTC.

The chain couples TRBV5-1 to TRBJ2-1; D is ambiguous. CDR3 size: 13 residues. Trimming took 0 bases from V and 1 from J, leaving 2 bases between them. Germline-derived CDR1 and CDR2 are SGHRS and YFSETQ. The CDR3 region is CASSLASYNEQFF. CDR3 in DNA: TGCGCCAGCAGCTTGGCATCCTACAATGAGCAGTTCTTC.

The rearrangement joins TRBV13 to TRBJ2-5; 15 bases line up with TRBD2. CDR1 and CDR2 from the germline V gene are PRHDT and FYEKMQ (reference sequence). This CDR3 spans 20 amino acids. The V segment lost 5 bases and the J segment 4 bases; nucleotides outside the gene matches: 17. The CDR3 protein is CASSPQAGGGLAGGAETQYF. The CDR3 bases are TGTGCCAGCAGCCCCCAAGCAGGGGGGGGACTAGCGGGAGGAGCAGAGACCCAGTACTTC.

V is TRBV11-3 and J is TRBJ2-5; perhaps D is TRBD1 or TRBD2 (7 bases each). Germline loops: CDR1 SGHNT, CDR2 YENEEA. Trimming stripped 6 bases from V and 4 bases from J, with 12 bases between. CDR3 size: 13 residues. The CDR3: CASRGGGTETQYF. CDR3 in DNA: TGTGCCAGCAGGGGAGGGGGCACAGAGACCCAGTACTTC.